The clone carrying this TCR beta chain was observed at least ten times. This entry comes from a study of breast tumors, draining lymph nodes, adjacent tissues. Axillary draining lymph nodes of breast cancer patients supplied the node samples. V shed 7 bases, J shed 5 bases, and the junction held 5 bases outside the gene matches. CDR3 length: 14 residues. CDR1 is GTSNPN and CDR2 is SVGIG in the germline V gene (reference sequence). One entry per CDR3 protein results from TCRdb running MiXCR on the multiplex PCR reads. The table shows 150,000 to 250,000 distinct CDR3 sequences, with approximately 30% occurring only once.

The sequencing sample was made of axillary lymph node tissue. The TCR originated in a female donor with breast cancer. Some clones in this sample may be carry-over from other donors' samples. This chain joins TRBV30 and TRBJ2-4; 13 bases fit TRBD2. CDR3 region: CASKGLAGENIQYF. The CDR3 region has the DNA TGTGCCTCCAAAGGACTAGCGGGGGAAAACATTCAGTACTTC. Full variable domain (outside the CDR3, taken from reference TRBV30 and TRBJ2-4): SQTIHQWPATLVQPVGSPLSLECTVEGTSNPNLYWYRQAAGRGLQLLFYSVGIGQISSEVPQNLSASRPQDRQFILSSKKLLLSDSGFYLCASKGLAGENIQYFGAGTRLSVL.